The 25 T cell receptor beta chains listed next were all sequenced from one sample in a study of shared clonotypes between healthy human individuals. Here immunoSEQ multiplex PCR was the method, and the copy in TCRdb shows in-frame clones only, minus some. Among around 2.5 million clones, 90% to 95% were seen once, and the ten largest hold roughly 0.39%. What was sequenced was naive CD4+ T cells from PBMCs. This sample's subset: CD45RA+ positively selected. The receptors were sampled from a man between 18 and 29 years old in good health. Some clones in this sample may be carry-over from other donors' samples.

The V gene is TRBV27, the J gene TRBJ2-6; no firm D call. Germline values: CDR1 MNHEY, CDR2 SMNVEV (reference sequence). Between the trimmed V and J ends, which lost 8 bases and 0 bases, there was a span of 8 bases. The CDR3 has 14 residues. CDR3 amino acids: CASSGDSGANVLTF. DNA for the CDR3: TGTGCCAGCTCCGGCGACTCTGGGGCCAACGTCCTGACTTTC. Variable domain in full (rest from reference TRBV27 and TRBJ2-6): EAQVTQNPRYLITVTGKKLTVTCSQNMNHEYMSWYRQDPGLGLRQIYYSMNVEVTDKGDVPEGYKVSRKEKRNFPLILESPSPNQTSLYFCASSGDSGANVLTFGAGSRLTVL.

The chain is built from TRBV7-3 and TRBJ2-1; tentative D call: TRBD2 (5 bases). The germline V gene has CDR1 SGHTA and CDR2 FQGTGA. The CDR3 loop spans 14 amino acids. V gave up 2 bases and J gave up 6 bases, with 11 bases separating them. This CDR3 reads CASSLQAGINEQFF. Here the CDR3 DNA reads TGTGCCAGCAGCTTACAGGCCGGGATCAATGAGCAGTTCTTC.

Details on this clone: The same CDR3 arises from other DNA sequences in this sample as well. The chain carries TRBV7-2 and TRBJ1-6; no definite D call. Germline V gene sequence: CDR1 SGHTA, CDR2 FQGNSA. Trimming removed 5 bases at V and 2 bases at J, with 1 base between. The CDR3 runs to 12 residues. Here the CDR3 DNA reads TGTGCCAGCAGCCCCTATAATTCACCCCTCCACTTT. Translated, it gives CASSPYNSPLHF.

The CDR3 protein is CASSLSGPYSNQPQHF. The CDR3 region has the DNA TGTGCCAGCAGCTTATCGGGGCCCTATAGCAATCAGCCCCAGCATTTT. V gene TRBV7-8 combines with J gene TRBJ1-5; possibly TRBD1 for D (5 bases). The CDR3 is 16 residues long. The germline V and J ends were trimmed by 2 bases and 0 bases, with 11 bases remaining between them. In germline, CDR1 is SGHVS, CDR2 FQNEAQ.

J is TRBJ2-1 and V is TRBV5-5, with D maybe TRBD2 (5 bases). Germline loops: CDR1 SGHKS, CDR2 YYEKEE (reference sequence). Trimming stripped 0 bases from V and 8 bases from J, with 9 bases between. The CDR3 runs to 13 residues. The CDR3 nucleotides read TGTGCCAGCAGCTTGGGTCCACTAGATGAGCAGTTCTTC. Protein sequence: CASSLGPLDEQFF.

The chain combines TRBV7-2 with TRBJ2-3; possibly TRBD1 for D (5 bases). V was shortened by 1 base and J by 4 bases, with 18 bases between the two germline ends. Looked up from germline, CDR1 is SGHTA and CDR2 is FQGNSA. The CDR3 extends over 17 amino acids. Here the CDR3 DNA reads TGTGCCAGCAGCTTAGGGGGCCCCACGGCTGAGTCAGATACGCAGTATTTT. Protein product: CASSLGGPTAESDTQYF.

The CDR3 protein is CASSGTVMNTEAFF. As DNA, the CDR3 is TGTGCCAGCAGTGGGACAGTCATGAACACTGAAGCTTTCTTT. The chain uses TRBV2 and TRBJ1-1, with a weak D call TRBD1 (6 bases). Looked up from germline, CDR1 is SNHLY and CDR2 is FYNNEI. This CDR3 spans 14 amino acids. V was trimmed by 4 bases and J by 0 bases, leaving 9 bases between them.

The CDR3 here is CASSLAVPGTDGYTF. The CDR3 DNA is TGCGCCAGCAGCTTGGCCGTCCCAGGGACGGATGGCTACACCTTC. The rearrangement links TRBV5-1 to TRBJ1-2; D might be TRBD1 (5 bases). This CDR3 contains 15 residues. The ends were cut back, 0 bases at V and 6 bases at J, with 15 bases in the middle. Germline values: CDR1 SGHRS, CDR2 YFSETQ.

The CDR3 DNA is TGTGCCAGCAGTTTAGGCCTAGCGGGAGCAGCGGAGACCCAGTACTTC. It is translated as CASSLGLAGAAETQYF. This sequence joins TRBV2 and TRBJ2-5; the match to TRBD2 covers 10 bases. Trimming at V came to 5 bases and at J to 5 bases, leaving 11 bases not matched to a gene. The CDR3 covers 16 residues. Germline values: CDR1 SNHLY, CDR2 FYNNEI.

As to this clone: This sample also contains other DNA sequences that code for the same CDR3. The genes are TRBV27 and TRBJ1-5; unclear D gene. The CDR3 runs 12 residues. V lost 3 bases to trimming and J lost 6 bases, with 6 bases between them. From germline, CDR1 is MNHEY and CDR2 SMNVEV (reference sequence). In DNA, the CDR3 is TGTGCCAGCAGTTTTCCCGGTCAGCCCCAGCATTTT. Amino acid sequence: CASSFPGQPQHF.

This clone was observed once. The chain carries TRBV7-9 and TRBJ2-7; D is uncertain. V was pared by 7 bases and J by 0 bases, with 13 bases between. Looked up from germline, CDR1 is SEHNR and CDR2 is FQNEAQ (reference sequence). The CDR3 totals 14 residues. DNA of the CDR3: TGTGCCAGCACCCAAGTTTCGAGCTCCTACGAGCAGTACTTC. Translated: CASTQVSSSYEQYF.

The rearrangement uses TRBV2 and TRBJ1-1; TRBD1 might be the D (5 bases). The CDR3 covers 12 residues. The germline V gene has CDR1 SNHLY and CDR2 FYNNEI. Trimming took off 6 bases at V and 4 bases at J, with 9 bases between the two ends. CDR3 protein: CASRGDLTEAFF. CDR3 DNA: TGTGCCAGCAGGGGGGATCTCACTGAAGCTTTCTTT.

This clone was recorded only once. This rearrangement joins TRBV27 to TRBJ1-2; a possible D gene is TRBD1 (5 bases). Germline CDR1 and CDR2: MNHEY and SMNVEV (reference sequence). The CDR3 is made up of 15 amino acids. V lost 3 bases, J lost 3 bases, and 14 bases lay in between. CDR3 region: CASSLEGVGDYGYTF. DNA of the CDR3: TGTGCCAGCAGTTTGGAAGGGGTCGGCGACTATGGCTACACCTTC.

The chain carries TRBV11-2 and TRBJ2-3; TRBD2 matches at 12 bases. The CDR3 loop spans 18 amino acids. The V gene's germline CDR1 is SGHAT and CDR2 FQNNGV. V dropped 5 bases and J dropped 5; count of bases not matched to a gene: 14. Here the CDR3 DNA reads TGTGCCAGCAGCCCCCGGGGCCGACTAGCGGGAGAGGTAGATACGCAGTATTTT. Its protein is CASSPRGRLAGEVDTQYF.

The count of this clone is one. The chain is built from TRBV7-2 and TRBJ2-7; the D is unclear. CDR3 size: 14 residues. The V end lost 1 base, the J end lost 7 bases, and 14 bases lay between the germline ends. The V gene's germline CDR1 is SGHTA and CDR2 FQGNSA. The CDR3 nucleotides read TGTGCCAGCAGCTTAGAAATGGGTACGAAGGAGCAGTACTTC. Amino acid sequence: CASSLEMGTKEQYF.

The V and J genes are TRBV19 and TRBJ2-2, with 7 bases fitting TRBD2. This CDR3 region has 16 residues. Germline V gene lookup returns CDR1 LNHDA and CDR2 SQIVND (reference sequence). V lost 5 bases to trimming and J lost 6 bases; unmatched junction nucleotides: 12. The CDR3 here is CASSSRGTGGAGELFF. In DNA, the CDR3 is TGTGCCAGTAGTTCAAGAGGGACGGGAGGTGCCGGGGAGCTGTTTTTT.

The CDR3 spells CASSHGRGRNEQYF. The CDR3, as DNA: TGTGCCAGTAGTCACGGGAGGGGGCGTAACGAGCAGTACTTC. The rearrangement uses TRBV19 and TRBJ2-7, with a tentative D call TRBD2 (8 bases). This CDR3 region has 14 residues. Germline CDR1 reads LNHDA; CDR2 reads SQIVND (reference sequence). The V end lost 5 bases, the J end lost 5 bases, and 16 bases lay between the germline ends.

J is TRBJ2-1 and V is TRBV11-3; D may correspond to TRBD1 or TRBD2 (5 bases each). The CDR3 extends over 12 amino acids. Looked up from germline, CDR1 is SGHNT and CDR2 is YENEEA. The V end lost 1 base, the J end lost 10 bases, and 8 bases lay between the germline ends. The CDR3 DNA reads TGTGCCAGCAGCTTAGCTGGGGGAGAGCAGTTCTTC. This gives the protein CASSLAGGEQFF.

The rearrangement uses TRBV7-9 and TRBJ2-1; TRBD2 matches 9 bases. The CDR3 runs to 16 residues. The germline V gene encodes CDR1 SEHNR and CDR2 FQNEAQ (reference sequence). Trimming cost V 3 bases and J 6 bases; bases outside gene matches: 9. The DNA for the CDR3 is TGTGCCAGCAGCTTTTCAGCGGGAGGCGGGGGCAATGAGCAGTTCTTC. Protein product: CASSFSAGGGGNEQFF.

The chain is built from TRBV28 and TRBJ1-2; D not certain. Germline CDR1 is MDHEN and CDR2 is SYDVKM. Trimming removed 3 bases at V and 7 bases at J, with 9 bases between. The length of the CDR3 is 12 residues. CDR3 loop: CASSLRVAGYTF. CDR3 nucleotides: TGTGCCAGCAGTTTGAGGGTTGCTGGCTACACCTTC.

V and J are TRBV7-8 and TRBJ2-7; no reliable D call. V lost 2 bases to trimming and J lost 3 bases, with 14 bases between them. This CDR3 has 15 residues. Per the germline V gene, CDR1 is SGHVS and CDR2 is FQNEAQ. CDR3 protein: CASSLRASSGYEQYF. For the CDR3, the DNA is TGTGCCAGCAGCTTAAGGGCCTCATCCGGCTACGAGCAGTACTTC.

The chain couples TRBV2 to TRBJ2-5; 10 bases align to TRBD1. The J call is uncertain, as TRBJ2-7 better fits the DNA end. The V gene's germline CDR1 is SNHLY and CDR2 FYNNEI. The CDR3 has 14 amino acids. The DNA of the CDR3 is TGTGCCAGCAGTGAATGGGACAGGGGCTACGAGCAGTACTTC. This gives the protein CASSEWDRGYEQYF.

The chain links TRBV7-3 to TRBJ2-1; 10 positions agree with TRBD2. The CDR3 consists of 15 residues. CDR1 and CDR2 (germline): SGHTA, FQGTGA. Germline trimming cut 5 bases from V and 8 bases from J; bases unmatched to any gene: 9. The CDR3 DNA reads TGTGCCAGCAGCAGCCCCGGACTAGCGGCCGATGAGCAGTTCTTC. The encoded protein is CASSSPGLAADEQFF.

The chain joins TRBV4-1 to TRBJ1-1, with 9 bases aligning to TRBD1. Germline loops: CDR1 MGHRA, CDR2 YSYEKL. The V and J ends lost 1 base and 5 bases, in that order; junction bases with no gene match: 11. This CDR3 spans 17 amino acids. The CDR3 loop is CASSQGFRRGQGTEAFF. For the CDR3, the DNA is TGCGCCAGCAGCCAAGGATTCCGTCGGGGACAGGGAACTGAAGCTTTCTTT.

This chain joins TRBV7-9 and TRBJ1-1; TRBD1 aligns across 8 bases. The CDR3 sequence is 16 residues long. Per the germline V gene, CDR1 is SEHNR and CDR2 is FQNEAQ (reference sequence). With V trimmed by 7 bases and J by 10 bases, 20 bases remained unmatched. The CDR3 region has the DNA TGTGCCAGCACTATGCAACAGGGGGAACCTGCGGGGCGAGCTTTCTTT. Protein sequence: CASTMQQGEPAGRAFF.